This T cell receptor beta chain was captured by sequencing in a study of HIV-infected patients and healthy controls. Germline-derived CDR1 and CDR2 are ENHRY and SYGVKD. Deletions cut 6 bases from V and 2 bases from J, with 11 bases between. This CDR3 is 14 amino acids long. This clonotype was seen only a few times. No antigen is known for it. cDNA was made from 400 to 500 ng RNA using alpha and beta constant primers. Separate chain-specific third strand synthesis with multiplexing indices produced the alpha and beta libraries. TCRdb redid the calling of the 5' RACE reads with MiXCR, one entry per CDR3 protein. There are around 26,000 distinct CDR3 sequences in the sample; 8.5% occur only once, and approximately 3.9% lies in the top ten. Whole blood was used without fractionation, so all unsorted peripheral T cells were included. Study outcomes and limitations: With just sixteen HIV-infected individuals processed, the findings' generality was considered strongly limited.

The receptor's source is an adult in good health. The chain employs TRBV10-3 and TRBJ2-1; TRBD2 is a possible D gene (6 bases). Input material: blood. The CDR3 protein is CAIREGTAYNEQFF. CDR3 nucleotides: TGTGCCATCAGGGAGGGTACGGCCTACAATGAGCAGTTCTTC.